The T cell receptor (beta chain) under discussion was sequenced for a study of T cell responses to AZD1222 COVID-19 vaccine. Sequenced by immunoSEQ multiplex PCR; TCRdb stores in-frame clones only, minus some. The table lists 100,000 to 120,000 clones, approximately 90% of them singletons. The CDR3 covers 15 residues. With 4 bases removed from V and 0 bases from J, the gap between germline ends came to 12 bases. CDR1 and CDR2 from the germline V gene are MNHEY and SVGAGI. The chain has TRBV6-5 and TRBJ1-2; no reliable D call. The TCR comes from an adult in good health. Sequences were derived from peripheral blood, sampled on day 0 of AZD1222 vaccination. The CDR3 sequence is CASSFVQNSNYGYTF. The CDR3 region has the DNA TGTGCCAGCAGTTTTGTTCAGAATTCTAACTATGGCTACACCTTC.